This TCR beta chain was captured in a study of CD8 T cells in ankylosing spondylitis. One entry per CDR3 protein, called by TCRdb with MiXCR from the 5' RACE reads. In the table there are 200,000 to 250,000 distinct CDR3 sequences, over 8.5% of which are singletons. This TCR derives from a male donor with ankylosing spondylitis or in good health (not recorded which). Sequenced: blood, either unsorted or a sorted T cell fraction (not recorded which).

CDR3 loop: CASKSPGQGYNEQFF. The CDR3 DNA reads as TGTGCCAGCAAAAGCCCGGGACAGGGCTACAATGAGCAGTTCTTC. This chain uses TRBV28 with TRBJ2-1; 9 nucleotides align to TRBD1. Germline values: CDR1 MDHEN, CDR2 SYDVKM. The CDR3 extends over 15 amino acids. Germline trimming cut 7 bases from V and 3 bases from J; bases unmatched to any gene: 7.